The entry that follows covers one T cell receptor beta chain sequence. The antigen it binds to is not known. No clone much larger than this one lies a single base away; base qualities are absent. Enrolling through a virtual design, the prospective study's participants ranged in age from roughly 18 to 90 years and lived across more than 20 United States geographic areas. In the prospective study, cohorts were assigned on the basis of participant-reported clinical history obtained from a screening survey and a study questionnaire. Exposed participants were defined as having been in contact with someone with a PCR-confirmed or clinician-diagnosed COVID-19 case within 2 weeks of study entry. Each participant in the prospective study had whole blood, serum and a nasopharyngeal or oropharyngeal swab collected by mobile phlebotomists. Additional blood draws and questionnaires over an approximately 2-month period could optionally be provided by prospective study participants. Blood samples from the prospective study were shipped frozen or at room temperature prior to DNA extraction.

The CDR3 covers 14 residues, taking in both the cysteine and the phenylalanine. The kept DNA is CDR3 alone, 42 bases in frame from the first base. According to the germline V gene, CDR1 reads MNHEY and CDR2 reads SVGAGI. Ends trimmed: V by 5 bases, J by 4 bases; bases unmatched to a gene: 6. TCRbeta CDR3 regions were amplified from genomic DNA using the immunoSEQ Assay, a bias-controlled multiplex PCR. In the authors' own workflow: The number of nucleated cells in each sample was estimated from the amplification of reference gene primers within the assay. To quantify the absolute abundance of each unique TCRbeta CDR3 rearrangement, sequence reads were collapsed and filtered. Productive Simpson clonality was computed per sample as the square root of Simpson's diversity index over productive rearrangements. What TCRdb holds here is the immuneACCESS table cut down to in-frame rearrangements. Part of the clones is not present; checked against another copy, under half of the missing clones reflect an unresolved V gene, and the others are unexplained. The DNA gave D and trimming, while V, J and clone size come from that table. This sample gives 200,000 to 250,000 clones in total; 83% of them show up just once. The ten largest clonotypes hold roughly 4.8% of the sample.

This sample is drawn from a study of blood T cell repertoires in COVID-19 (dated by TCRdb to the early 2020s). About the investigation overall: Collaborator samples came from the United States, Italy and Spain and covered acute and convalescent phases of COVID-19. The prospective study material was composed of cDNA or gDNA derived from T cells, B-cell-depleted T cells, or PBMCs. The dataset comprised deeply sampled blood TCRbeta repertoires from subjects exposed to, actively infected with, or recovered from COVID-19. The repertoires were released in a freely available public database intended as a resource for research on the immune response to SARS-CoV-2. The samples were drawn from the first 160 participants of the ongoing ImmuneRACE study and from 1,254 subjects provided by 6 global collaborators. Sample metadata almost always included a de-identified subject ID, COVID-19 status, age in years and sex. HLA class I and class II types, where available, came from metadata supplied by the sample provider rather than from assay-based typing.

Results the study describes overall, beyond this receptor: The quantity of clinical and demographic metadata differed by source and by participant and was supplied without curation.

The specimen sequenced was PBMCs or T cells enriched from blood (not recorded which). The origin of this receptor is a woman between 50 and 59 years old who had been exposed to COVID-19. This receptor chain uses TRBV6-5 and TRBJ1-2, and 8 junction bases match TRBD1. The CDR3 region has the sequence CASSPGQGRYGYTF. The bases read TGTGCCAGCAGTCCCGGACAGGGCCGCTATGGCTACACCTTC.